The rows below give T cell receptor beta chains drawn from one sample of a study of beta chain features in type 1 diabetes. The table came from immunoSEQ multiplex PCR; TCRdb's copy has only in-frame clones and leaves some out. The sample includes around 280,000 clones, about 15% of them seen just once. Material for sequencing was naive CD4+ T cells from blood. These receptors came from a man aged 18 to 30 with type 1 diabetes. CDR3s include the opening cysteine and the closing phenylalanine or tryptophan. The order of the fields is D gene, clone size, V gene, J gene, CDR3 DNA, CDR3 protein. A D gene is named only where the DNA matches it firmly. Rows may omit the clone size; those that give it use once, few, many or a size class.

.	few	TRBV7-2	TRBJ2-1	TGTGCCAGCAGCATGACTAGTGAGCAGTTCTTC	CASSMTSEQFF
.	many	TRBV4-3	TRBJ2-3	TGCGCCAGCAGCCAAGAGGGGTATAGCGGTACGCAGTATTTT	CASSQEGYSGTQYF
.	few	TRBV28	TRBJ2-3	TGTGCCAGCAGTTTACCCAATACAGATACGCAGTATTTT	CASSLPNTDTQYF
TRBD1	.	TRBV6-6	TRBJ2-5	TGTGCCAGCAAGGACAGGGGCCAAGAGACCCAGTACTTC	CASKDRGQETQYF
.	.	TRBV6-6	TRBJ1-1	TGTGCCAGCAGTTCCACGGACAGGAACACTGAAGCTTTCTTT	CASSSTDRNTEAFF
TRBD1	few	TRBV18	TRBJ1-6	TGTGCCAGCTCACCTTCGACAGGGAATAATTCACCCCTCCACTTT	CASSPSTGNNSPLHF
.	.	TRBV5-6	TRBJ1-5	TGTGCCAGCAGCTTGCGTGGACATCCAGGGTATCAGCCCCAGCATTTT	CASSLRGHPGYQPQHF
.	few	TRBV28	TRBJ2-5	TGTGCCAGCAAGCCGCGGGCGGAAGAGACCCAGTACTTC	CASKPRAEETQYF
.	.	TRBV6-1	TRBJ2-5	TGTGCCAGCAGTGCCCTCTCGGAAGAGACCCAGTACTTC	CASSALSEETQYF
.	.	TRBV7-8	TRBJ1-5	TGTGCCAGCAGCCCGCGGGATGCCAAAGAGCCCCAGCATTTT	CASSPRDAKEPQHF
.	.	TRBV27	TRBJ2-7	TGTGCCAGCAGTTTTTACCCCCAGGGTATCTACGAGCAGTACTTC	CASSFYPQGIYEQYF
TRBD1	.	TRBV5-4	TRBJ1-4	TGTGCCAGCAGCCGGACAGGGCGCCTCAATAATGAAAAACTGTTTTTT	CASSRTGRLNNEKLFF
TRBD1	.	TRBV28	TRBJ2-7	TGTGCCAGCAGTTTCGGGGACAGATCCTCCTACGAGCAGTACTTC	CASSFGDRSSYEQYF
.	few	TRBV28	TRBJ2-7	TGTGCCAGCAGTCTCCCGGGACATGTCGACGAGCAGTACTTC	CASSLPGHVDEQYF
.	.	TRBV28	TRBJ2-7	TGTGCCAGCAGTTTACTTGGCGGGAAGTCCTACGAGCAGTACTTC	CASSLLGGKSYEQYF
TRBD1	few	TRBV29-1	TRBJ1-2	TGCAGCGCCTCCAGGTTGAGGGGGCCCGGGGGAGACTATGGCTACACCTTC	CSASRLRGPGGDYGYTF
TRBD1	.	TRBV9	TRBJ1-1	TGTGCCAGCAGCGCCGGACAGGTGGGAGACGGTGAAGCTTTCTTT	CASSAGQVGDGEAFF
TRBD1	.	TRBV6-5	TRBJ1-3	TGTGCCAGCAGCCAGACAGGGATTGGAAACACCATATATTTT	CASSQTGIGNTIYF
TRBD1	few	TRBV29-1	TRBJ2-7	TGCAGCGTCGCCCATCGGACAGGGGCTCCACACTACGAGCAGTACTTC	CSVAHRTGAPHYEQYF
TRBD2	few	TRBV7-9	TRBJ2-1	TGTGCCAGCAGCCGGGGGGAGCAAACCTACAATGAGCAGTTCTTC	CASSRGEQTYNEQFF
.	.	TRBV2	TRBJ1-5	TGTGCCAGCAGTGAAGGGCAGGGGTTGATTCAGCCCCAGCATTTT	CASSEGQGLIQPQHF